A single sample is the source of the 28 T cell receptor beta chains below, sequenced in a study of T cells after yellow fever vaccination. TCRdb re-derived calls from the 5' RACE reads in MiXCR, one entry per CDR3 protein. This sample carries some 160,000 distinct CDR3 sequences, approximately 9.7% of them seen once, and the ten largest clones take approximately 39%. The specimen was CD8+ T cells sorted from PBMCs, collected 45 days after the yellow fever booster vaccination. The receptors originated from a man aged 18 to 29 who received the YFV17D yellow fever vaccine.

The rearrangement uses TRBV7-8 and TRBJ2-6; 11 nucleotides agree with TRBD1. The CDR3 runs to 18 residues. Germline values: CDR1 SGHVS, CDR2 FQNEAQ. The ends lost 5 bases at V and 2 bases at J; junction bases unmatched: 8. The chain's CDR3 is CASSERDRGFPGANVLTF. DNA for the CDR3: TGTGCCAGCAGCGAGCGGGACAGGGGGTTTCCTGGGGCCAACGTCCTGACTTTC.

The chain has TRBV4-3 and TRBJ1-1; D remains ambiguous. This CDR3 has 16 amino acids. Germline V lookup: CDR1 LGHNA, CDR2 YSLEER. V was shortened by 0 bases and J by 4 bases, with 15 bases between the two germline ends. The CDR3 sequence: CASSQDRGLESTEAFF. The CDR3 nucleotides read TGCGCCAGCAGCCAAGATCGTGGGCTGGAAAGCACTGAAGCTTTCTTT.

In its sample, this clonotype was seen a few times. The CDR3 nucleotides are TGTGCCAGCAGCCAAGTAACAGGGGACGTTTCTTTCTTC. Amino acids: CASSQVTGDVSFF. V is TRBV14 and J is TRBJ2-1; 7 bases align to TRBD1. The CDR3 is 13 amino acids. Germline assignment: CDR1 SGHDN and CDR2 FVKESK. J was trimmed by 16 bases and V by 1 base; bases with no gene match: 10. Combining the CDR3 with reference TRBV14 and TRBJ2-1 gives the whole variable domain EAGVTQFPSHSVIEKGQTVTLRCDPISGHDNLYWYRRVMGKEIKFLLHFVKESKQDESGMPNNRFLAERTGGTYSTLKVQPAELEDSGVYFCASSQVTGDVSFFGPGTRLTVL.

There are a few counts of this clonotype. The CDR3 nucleotides are TGCGCCAGCAGCTACCGGGGTCGGGACAATGAGCAGTTCTTC. It is translated as CASSYRGRDNEQFF. The chain is built from TRBV5-1 and TRBJ2-1; TRBD2 is a possible D gene (5 bases). This CDR3 comprises 14 residues. Germline V gene data show CDR1 as SGHRS and CDR2 as YFSETQ. The germline V and J ends were trimmed by 3 bases and 5 bases, with 12 bases remaining between them.

This clonotype was recorded at least ten times. The chain carries TRBV6-6 and TRBJ1-3; D unclear. The V gene's germline CDR1 is MNHNY and CDR2 SVGAGI (reference sequence). The CDR3 extends over 17 amino acids. V was clipped by 6 bases and J by 0 bases, with 18 bases between them. The CDR3 here is CASSPFVPGFSGNTIYF. In DNA, the CDR3 is TGTGCCAGCAGCCCCTTCGTCCCCGGTTTCTCTGGAAACACCATATATTTT.

This clonotype has a count of ten or more. For the CDR3, the DNA is TGCGCCAGCAGCCCAAACGAGGGGTCGGGTAATGAAAAACTGTTTTTT. As protein: CASSPNEGSGNEKLFF. The chain has TRBV4-3 and TRBJ1-4, with a possible D match to TRBD1 (5 bases). The CDR3 spans 16 residues. CDR1 is LGHNA and CDR2 is YSLEER in the germline V gene. Trimming took 4 bases from V and 4 from J, leaving 16 bases between them.

This clonotype appeared many times. The chain combines TRBV29-1 with TRBJ1-1; D is possibly TRBD1 (5 bases). The CDR3 is 13 amino acids. V lost 4 bases to trimming and J lost 2 bases, with 11 bases between them. Looked up from germline, CDR1 is SQVTM and CDR2 is ANQGSEA. As DNA, the CDR3 is TGCAGCGTTGCTCCAGGGATAAACACTGAAGCTTTCTTT. Translated, it gives CSVAPGINTEAFF.

V gene TRBV4-1 combines with J gene TRBJ1-3, with D hard to call. The CDR3 covers 13 residues. V was shortened by 3 bases and J by 0 bases, with 3 bases between the two germline ends. Germline V CDR1 and CDR2: MGHRA, YSYEKL. The CDR3 nucleotides are TGCGCCAGCAGCCATTCCTCTGGAAACACCATATATTTT. Protein: CASSHSSGNTIYF.

This clonotype turned up a few times. J is TRBJ2-1 and V is TRBV7-3; D not certain. CDR3 length: 13 residues. Germline V gene data show CDR1 as SGHTA and CDR2 as FQGTGA. V dropped 5 bases and J dropped 7 bases, with 12 bases sitting between them. The CDR3 reads CASSKHVLNEQFF. The CDR3 DNA reads as TGTGCCAGCAGCAAACACGTCTTAAATGAGCAGTTCTTC.

In this sample, this clonotype turned up a few times. The V gene is TRBV27, the J gene TRBJ1-5, with D hard to call. Germline values: CDR1 MNHEY, CDR2 SMNVEV (reference sequence). V was shortened by 5 bases and J by 3 bases, with 11 bases between the two germline ends. The CDR3 runs to 14 residues. The CDR3 here is CASSPPGNNQPQHF. Here the CDR3 DNA reads TGTGCCAGCAGTCCACCGGGAAACAATCAGCCCCAGCATTTT.

The V call is TRBV5-4, the J call TRBJ2-2; 7 bases are shared with TRBD1. Trimming cost V 0 bases and J 7 bases; bases outside gene matches: 6. The germline CDR1 and CDR2 sequences are SGHNT and YYREEE (reference sequence). The CDR3 spans 15 residues. CDR3 in amino acids: CASSLGSRGHGELFF. CDR3 DNA: TGTGCCAGCAGCTTGGGGTCGAGGGGGCACGGGGAGCTGTTTTTT.

CDR3 DNA: TGTGCCAGCAGTTTAGCGTTCAGACAAGAGACCCAGTACTTC. Amino acid sequence: CASSLAFRQETQYF. The rearrangement links TRBV12-3 or TRBV12-4 to TRBJ2-5; D remains unclear. This CDR3 has 14 amino acids. The ends were cut back, 0 bases at V and 2 bases at J, with 7 bases in the middle.

This chain joins TRBV10-3 and TRBJ2-7; TRBD1 aligns across 8 bases. CDR3 length: 11 residues. The junction had 7 bases not matched to a gene; V was cut back by 6 bases and J by 12 bases. Germline CDR1 ENHRY, CDR2 SYGVKD. The CDR3: CAISNGDRWYV. In DNA, the CDR3 is TGTGCCATCAGCAACGGGGACAGGTGGTACGTC.

This clonotype was observed a few times. CDR3 sequence (DNA): TGCAGCGTCCCGGGACCGAACACTGAAGCTTTCTTT. It is translated as CSVPGPNTEAFF. The chain joins TRBV29-1 to TRBJ1-1, with D tentatively TRBD1 (5 bases). V was shortened by 6 bases and J by 1 base, with 9 bases between the two germline ends. CDR3 length: 12 residues. Germline CDR1 and CDR2: SQVTM and ANQGSEA.

This clonotype was observed a handful of times. The chain links TRBV5-5 to TRBJ1-2; D is uncertain. CDR3 length: 15 amino acids. Germline-derived CDR1 and CDR2 are SGHKS and YYEKEE (reference sequence). Trimming took 4 bases from V and 1 from J, leaving 14 bases between them. The CDR3 bases are TGTGCCAGCAGCACTTCCTCGGCCAGTAACTATGGCTACACCTTC. It codes for CASSTSSASNYGYTF. The entire variable domain, with the rest obtained from reference TRBV5-5 and TRBJ1-2, is as follows: DAGVTQSPTHLIKTRGQQVTLRCSPISGHKSVSWYQQVLGQGPQFIFQYYEKEERGRGNFPDRFSARQFPNYSSELNVNALLLGDSALYLCASSTSSASNYGYTFGSGTRLTVV.

This clonotype was picked up a small number of times. The chain employs TRBV7-9 and TRBJ1-2; a weak D match, TRBD1 (6 bases). This CDR3 spans 16 amino acids. V gave up 4 bases and J gave up 4 bases, with 19 bases separating them. Germline-derived CDR1 and CDR2 are SEHNR and FQNEAQ (reference sequence). The CDR3 here is CASSSNREPSGYGYTF. As DNA, the CDR3 is TGTGCCAGCAGCTCCAACAGGGAGCCGTCGGGCTATGGCTACACCTTC.

The chain combines TRBV19 with TRBJ2-7, with D possibly being TRBD2 (6 bases). CDR1 LNHDA and CDR2 SQIVND come from the germline V gene (reference sequence). This CDR3 is 15 amino acids long. Trimming pared 5 bases from V and 1 base from J, leaving 15 bases between. The DNA for the CDR3 is TGTGCCAGTAGTGCATATTGGGAGGTATCCTACGAGCAGTACTTC. It codes for CASSAYWEVSYEQYF.

This clonotype was observed many times. The rearrangement links TRBV3-1 to TRBJ1-1; no clear D. The CDR3 covers 15 residues. Germline CDR1 reads LGHDT; CDR2 reads YNNKEL (reference sequence). Trimming left V 4 bases short and J 0 bases short, with 12 bases between. The CDR3 DNA sequence: TGTGCCAGCAGCCGAGTACAGCTATTGAACACTGAAGCTTTCTTT. Translation: CASSRVQLLNTEAFF.

This clonotype has ten or more counts. This rearrangement joins TRBV6-1 to TRBJ2-2; D call uncertain. V was shortened by 2 bases and J by 4 bases, with 11 bases between the two germline ends. The CDR3 has 15 residues. The germline V gene encodes CDR1 MNHNS and CDR2 SASEGT. CDR3 protein: CASSESVPSTGELFF. The DNA for the CDR3 is TGTGCCAGCAGTGAAAGTGTTCCGTCCACCGGGGAGCTGTTTTTT.

This clonotype was seen at least ten times. The chain is built from TRBV12-3 or TRBV12-4 and TRBJ1-1; 7 bases line up with TRBD1. There are 15 residues in the CDR3. Trimming cost V 5 bases and J 0 bases; bases outside gene matches: 6. The chain's CDR3 is CASSPHRGVNTEAFF. The CDR3 bases are TGTGCCAGCAGTCCTCACAGGGGTGTGAACACTGAAGCTTTCTTT.

A few counts support this clonotype. J is TRBJ2-7 and V is TRBV5-1; no reliable D call. This CDR3 contains 14 residues. V was pared by 5 bases and J by 0 bases, with 12 bases between. Germline lookup yields CDR1 SGHRS and CDR2 YFSETQ. The CDR3 nucleotides are TGCGCCAGCAGGAATCCCCGGAGCTCCTACGAGCAGTACTTC. It codes for CASRNPRSSYEQYF.

This clonotype was counted a few times. The chain carries TRBV5-1 and TRBJ2-1, with D possibly TRBD2 on 6 matching bases. Germline values: CDR1 SGHRS, CDR2 YFSETQ. Trimming took 4 bases from V and 6 from J, leaving 14 bases between them. This CDR3 region has 14 residues. CDR3 in DNA: TGCGCCAGCAGCGTCGGCCTGGGGGGCAATGAGCAGTTCTTC. It specifies CASSVGLGGNEQFF. The whole variable domain, remainder taken from reference TRBV5-1 and TRBJ2-1, is KAGVTQTPRYLIKTRGQQVTLSCSPISGHRSVSWYQQTPGQGLQFLFEYFSETQRNKGNFPGRFSGRQFSNSRSEMNVSTLELGDSALYLCASSVGLGGNEQFFGPGTRLTVL.

CDR3 DNA: TGTGCCAGCAGCCGGACTAGCGGCTGGGAGACCCAGTACTTC. Protein product: CASSRTSGWETQYF. The rearrangement joins TRBV12-3 or TRBV12-4 to TRBJ2-5, with 10 bases aligning to TRBD2. This CDR3 contains 14 residues. V shed 6 bases, J shed 5 bases, and the junction held 6 bases outside the gene matches.

The sample holds a few counts of this clonotype. This chain uses TRBV5-6 with TRBJ2-7, with TRBD1 as a possible D gene (6 bases). CDR1 SGHDT and CDR2 YYEEEE come from the germline V gene. This CDR3 region has 15 residues. V shed 4 bases and J shed 0 bases, with 14 bases lying between them. CDR3 residues: CASSPTGTTSYEQYV. CDR3 in DNA: TGTGCCAGCAGCCCTACCGGGACAACCTCCTACGAGCAGTACGTC.

There are a few counts of this clonotype. The CDR3 nucleotides are TGTGCCAGCGGCCAGGGGGGCTCCTACGAGCAGTACTTC. Translation gives CASGQGGSYEQYF. J is TRBJ2-7 and V is TRBV25-1; tentative D call: TRBD1 (7 bases). The CDR3 extends over 13 amino acids. Germline V gene data show CDR1 as MGHDK and CDR2 as SYGVNS. The V and J ends lost 8 bases and 0 bases respectively, with 11 bases between them.

The chain is built from TRBV7-9 and TRBJ2-7; D is perhaps TRBD1 (6 bases). Trimming took 8 bases from V and 6 from J, leaving 11 bases between them. Germline CDR1 SEHNR, CDR2 FQNEAQ (reference sequence). The CDR3 loop spans 11 amino acids. The CDR3 reads CASHGRGEQYF. The CDR3 region has the DNA TGTGCCAGCCATGGCAGGGGCGAGCAGTACTTC. Full variable domain (missing parts from reference TRBV7-9 and TRBJ2-7): DTGVSQNPRHKITKRGQNVTFRCDPISEHNRLYWYRQTLGQGPEFLTYFQNEAQLEKSRLLSDRFSAERPKGSFSTLEIQRTEQGDSAMYLCASHGRGEQYFGPGTRLTVT.

In this sample, this clonotype turned up many times. This sequence joins TRBV15 and TRBJ2-2; D might be TRBD1 or TRBD2, each matching 5 bases. This CDR3 contains 15 residues. From germline, CDR1 is LNHNV and CDR2 YYDKDF (reference sequence). Trimming took 0 bases from V and 6 from J, leaving 11 bases between them. The DNA for the CDR3 is TGTGCCACCAGCAGAGAGATTGGGGACCCCGGGGAGCTGTTTTTT. Amino acids: CATSREIGDPGELFF.

This clonotype was counted between two and nine times. V is TRBV4-3 and J is TRBJ1-1, with D possibly TRBD1 on 5 matching bases. The CDR3 loop spans 14 amino acids. Germline V lookup: CDR1 LGHNA, CDR2 YSLEER. Trimming stripped 0 bases from V and 1 base from J, with 6 bases between. The CDR3 coding sequence is TGCGCCAGCAGCCAAGAGGACAAGAACACTGAAGCTTTCTTT. As protein: CASSQEDKNTEAFF.